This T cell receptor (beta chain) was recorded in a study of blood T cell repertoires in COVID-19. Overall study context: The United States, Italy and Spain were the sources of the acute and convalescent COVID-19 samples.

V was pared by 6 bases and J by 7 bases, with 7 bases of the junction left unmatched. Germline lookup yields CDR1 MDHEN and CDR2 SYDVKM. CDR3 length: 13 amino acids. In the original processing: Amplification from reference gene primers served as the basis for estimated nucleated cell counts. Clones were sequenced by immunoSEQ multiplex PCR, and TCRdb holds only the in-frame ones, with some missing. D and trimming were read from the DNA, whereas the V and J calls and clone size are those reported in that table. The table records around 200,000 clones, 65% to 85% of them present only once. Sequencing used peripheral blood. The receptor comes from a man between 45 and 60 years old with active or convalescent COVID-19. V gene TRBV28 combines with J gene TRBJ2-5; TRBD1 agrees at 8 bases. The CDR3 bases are TGTGCCAGCAGAACTCAGGGGGCTGGGACCCAGTACTTC. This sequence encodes CASRTQGAGTQYF.